The 22 T cell receptor beta chains below all came from one sample that was sequenced in a study of blood T cell repertoires in COVID-19. Some clones are missing from TCRdb's copy, which holds only in-frame ones; the method was immunoSEQ multiplex PCR. The table shows approximately 220,000 clones, with over 75% occurring only once. The sequenced sample was peripheral blood. Receptor source: a woman aged 80 or over with acute or convalescent COVID-19.

The gene calls are TRBV3-1 (or the pseudogene TRBV3-2) and TRBJ2-7, with no clear D. Trimming removed 1 base from V and 4 bases from J, with 11 bases in between. This CDR3 comprises 14 residues. CDR1 is LGHDT, CDR2 YNNKEL, per germline (reference sequence). Here the CDR3 DNA reads TGTGCCAGCAGCCAAGCCCCCAGATTATACGAGCAGTACTTC. It specifies CASSQAPRLYEQYF.

This chain connects TRBV3-1 (or the pseudogene TRBV3-2) to TRBJ1-2; D ambiguous. The germline gives CDR1 LGHDT, CDR2 YNNKEL (reference sequence). Trimming stripped 0 bases from V and 6 bases from J, with 11 bases between. The CDR3 is 14 amino acids. The CDR3 sequence is CASSQDRIIDGYTF. The CDR3 DNA sequence: TGTGCCAGCAGCCAAGACAGGATCATTGATGGCTACACCTTC.

The genes are TRBV6-6 and TRBJ2-7; perhaps TRBD1 as D (5 bases). V lost 0 bases and J lost 4, with 16 bases in between. Germline lookup yields CDR1 MNHNY and CDR2 SVGAGI (reference sequence). The CDR3 is 16 residues long. The CDR3, as DNA: TGTGCCAGCAGTTACTCAACCGACGCAAAGGGGTACGAGCAGTACTTC. Its protein is CASSYSTDAKGYEQYF.

The chain links TRBV3-1 (or the pseudogene TRBV3-2) to TRBJ2-7; 10 bases fit TRBD1. CDR3 length: 15 amino acids. The germline gives CDR1 LGHDT, CDR2 YNNKEL (reference sequence). The V gene end was trimmed by 4 bases and the J gene end by 6 bases; junction bases not matched to a gene: 9. The DNA of the CDR3 is TGTGCCAGCAGCCCCCGGGACAGGGGAGCGGCCGAGCAGTACTTC. Translating gives CASSPRDRGAAEQYF.

The chain uses TRBV30 and TRBJ1-4; no reliable D call. Germline CDR1 and CDR2: GTSNPN and SVGIG (reference sequence). Trimming removed 2 bases at V and 8 bases at J, with 9 bases between. This CDR3 spans 12 amino acids. Written as DNA, the CDR3 is TGTGCCTGGAGTAACACACAGGAAAAACTGTTTTTT. Translating it yields CAWSNTQEKLFF.

The chain uses TRBV13 and TRBJ1-2; TRBD1 aligns across 8 bases. Germline lookup yields CDR1 PRHDT and CDR2 FYEKMQ (reference sequence). V lost 5 bases to trimming and J lost 3 bases; unmatched junction nucleotides: 5. CDR3 length: 14 amino acids. In DNA, the CDR3 is TGTGCCAGCAGCGTACAGGGGGTAGACTATGGCTACACCTTC. Translating gives CASSVQGVDYGYTF.

The sample holds a few counts of this clone. V gene TRBV6-2 or TRBV6-3 combines with J gene TRBJ1-1; D is ambiguous. This CDR3 is built from 15 residues. From germline, CDR1 is MNHEY and CDR2 SVGEGT. V was shortened by 5 bases and J by 1 base, with 14 bases between the two germline ends. Here the CDR3 reads CASSVGGWENTEAFF. Here the CDR3 DNA reads TGTGCCAGCAGTGTTGGAGGGTGGGAGAACACTGAAGCTTTCTTT.

Only a few counts were recorded for this clone. The V and J genes are TRBV4-1 and TRBJ2-5, with 7 positions matching TRBD1. The CDR3 is made up of 12 amino acids. CDR1 is MGHRA, CDR2 YSYEKL, per germline. V was pared by 3 bases and J by 8 bases, with 3 bases of the junction left unmatched. As DNA, the CDR3 is TGCGCCAGCAGCCAGAAGGGGGCAACCCAGTACTTC. This sequence encodes CASSQKGATQYF.

The chain has TRBV3-1 (or the pseudogene TRBV3-2) and TRBJ2-3; the D is unclear. CDR1 is LGHDT and CDR2 is YNNKEL in the germline V gene (reference sequence). The CDR3 is 14 amino acids. The V end was cut by 4 bases, the J end by 0 bases, with 8 bases between. This CDR3 is CASSPIPSTDTQYF. Here the CDR3 DNA reads TGTGCCAGCAGCCCCATTCCCAGCACAGATACGCAGTATTTT.

The rearrangement links TRBV7-2 to TRBJ2-2; 13 bases are shared with TRBD2. Unmatched junction bases numbered 0, after V lost 5 bases and J lost 6 bases. The V gene's germline CDR1 is SGHTA and CDR2 FQGNSA. CDR3 length equals 14 residues. Written as DNA, the CDR3 is TGTGCCAGCAGCACTAGCGGGGGGGCCGGGGAGCTGTTTTTT. Its protein is CASSTSGGAGELFF.

This chain uses TRBV3-1 (or the pseudogene TRBV3-2) with TRBJ2-7, with D unclear. Between the trimmed V and J ends, which lost 4 bases and 7 bases, there was a span of 11 bases. This CDR3 has 12 amino acids. Germline CDR1 is LGHDT and CDR2 is YNNKEL (reference sequence). CDR3 nucleotides: TGTGCCAGCAGCCCTCGGAGCGCAGAGCAGTACTTC. Its protein is CASSPRSAEQYF.

The chain has TRBV27 and TRBJ2-7; D gene uncertain. With 1 base removed from V and 2 bases from J, the gap between germline ends came to 9 bases. This CDR3 contains 14 residues. CDR1 MNHEY and CDR2 SMNVEV come from the germline V gene (reference sequence). CDR3 loop: CASSLYDKTYEQYF. Written as DNA, the CDR3 is TGTGCCAGCAGTTTATATGACAAAACCTACGAGCAGTACTTC.

The chain couples TRBV2 to TRBJ2-3, with 10 bases aligning to TRBD2. The J segment lost 6 bases and the V segment lost 2 bases, leaving 8 bases of the junction unmatched. Germline CDR1 SNHLY, CDR2 FYNNEI. The CDR3 has 16 amino acids. The CDR3 nucleotides are TGTGCCAGCAGTGAAAGAGGCGGGACTAGCGCCGATACGCAGTATTTT. Amino acid sequence: CASSERGGTSADTQYF.

V usage is TRBV7-9 and J usage is TRBJ2-3; no reliable D call. The CDR3 covers 14 residues. The germline V gene has CDR1 SEHNR and CDR2 FQNEAQ (reference sequence). V was pared by 4 bases and J by 2 bases, with 10 bases between. Here the CDR3 DNA reads TGTGCCAGCAGCTCCGAGGTTTACACAGATACGCAGTATTTT. Translation: CASSSEVYTDTQYF.

The V gene is TRBV4-1, the J gene TRBJ1-2; D not certain. V was cut by 5 bases and J by 2 bases, with 36 bases left in between. This CDR3 comprises 22 residues. Germline V gene lookup returns CDR1 MGHRA and CDR2 YSYEKL. Here the CDR3 reads CASSSGSGLGPQVLVSNYGYTF. The CDR3 DNA follows: TGCGCCAGCAGCTCAGGATCAGGTTTGGGCCCTCAGGTCCTGGTCTCAAACTATGGCTACACCTTC.

This chain joins TRBV9 and TRBJ2-7; D is uncertain. The CDR3 runs 14 residues. V was trimmed by 0 bases and J by 5 bases, leaving 12 bases between them. Germline values: CDR1 SGDLS, CDR2 YYNGEE. The CDR3: CASSVAWQSDEQYF. In DNA form, the CDR3 reads TGTGCCAGCAGCGTAGCTTGGCAGAGCGACGAGCAGTACTTC.

The chain links TRBV19 to TRBJ2-1, with 8 bases matching TRBD1. Germline CDR1 reads LNHDA; CDR2 reads SQIVND (reference sequence). CDR3 length equals 14 residues. V trimming: 8 bases; J trimming: 5 bases; junction bases outside the gene matches: 8. The CDR3 region has the DNA TGTGCCAGTTCCGGGACAGGATTTAACAATGAGCAGTTCTTC. Protein: CASSGTGFNNEQFF.

V gene TRBV27 combines with J gene TRBJ2-1; D might be TRBD1 (5 bases). Trimming shortened V by 0 bases and J by 10 bases, and 13 bases separated the two germline ends. In germline, CDR1 is MNHEY, CDR2 SMNVEV (reference sequence). This CDR3 region has 14 residues. CDR3 DNA: TGTGCCAGCAGTTTATCAAGACAGTATAAGGAGCAGTTCTTC. It codes for CASSLSRQYKEQFF.

The chain carries TRBV6-5 and TRBJ2-1; 10 bases agree with TRBD2. Unmatched junction bases numbered 6, after V lost 6 bases and J lost 4 bases. The germline gives CDR1 MNHEY, CDR2 SVGAGI. The length of the CDR3 is 15 residues. This CDR3 is CASRGRTSGYNEQFF. CDR3 in DNA: TGTGCCAGCAGGGGGAGGACTAGCGGTTACAATGAGCAGTTCTTC.

The rearrangement uses TRBV7-9 and TRBJ1-6; D may be TRBD1 (6 bases). The CDR3 spans 14 residues. The V gene lost 5 bases and the J gene lost 7 bases, with 12 bases spanning the gap. Per germline, CDR1 SEHNR and CDR2 FQNEAQ (reference sequence). The DNA for the CDR3 is TGTGCCAGCAGCCGGGACACCATGAATTCACCCCTCCACTTT. It yields the protein CASSRDTMNSPLHF.

CDR3 coding DNA: TGTGCCAGCAGCTTAGCCAGCGGGGTATACAATGAGCAGTTCTTC. This gives the protein CASSLASGVYNEQFF. This chain connects TRBV7-2 to TRBJ2-1; TRBD2 agrees at 7 bases. V was pared by 0 bases and J by 4 bases, with 3 bases of the junction left unmatched. The CDR3 is made up of 15 amino acids. Germline V gene sequence: CDR1 SGHTA, CDR2 FQGNSA.

The chain is built from TRBV10-3 and TRBJ1-3; D call uncertain. Germline V gene sequence: CDR1 ENHRY, CDR2 SYGVKD. The length of the CDR3 is 14 residues. V was pared by 6 bases and J by 4 bases, with 13 bases between. The CDR3, as DNA: TGTGCCATCAGACCCGGACTAACAGGAAACACCATATATTTT. Encoded protein: CAIRPGLTGNTIYF.